This paragraph covers one T cell receptor beta chain sequence. The data are from a study of T cell changes during pregnancy in multiple sclerosis. There are 16 residues in the CDR3. Trimming stripped 3 bases from V and 4 bases from J, with 14 bases between. TCRdb's copy holds only in-frame clones and misses some; the assay was immunoSEQ multiplex PCR. This table holds 30,000 to 45,000 clones, 92% found once. Material: CD4+ T cells from peripheral blood mononuclear cells, obtained after pregnancy. The TCR sequence derives from a female donor with multiple sclerosis, enrolled in a pregnancy study. V usage is TRBV5-7 and J usage is TRBJ1-6; the D is unclear. TRBV5-7 is filed as an ORF, its function uncertain. The CDR3 region has the DNA TGTGCCAGCAGCTGTACTTACCGGGATTATAATTCACCCCTCCACTTT. Encoded protein: CASSCTYRDYNSPLHF.